A selection of T cell receptor beta chains follows, all from one sample in a study of cytomegalovirus exposure and HLA in healthy donors. Assay used: immunoSEQ multiplex PCR; TCRdb lists only in-frame clones, some missing. The sample yields around 65,000 clones, 85% seen once. The sample was PBMCs. The receptors derive from a female donor in good health and CMV-seronegative. Both conserved end residues are part of each CDR3. The D gene is left open where the match is weak. Some rows have no size entry. The others give once, few or many, or a class for an expanded clone.

v_call,clone_size,d_call,j_call,cdr3_aa,cdr3_nt
TRBV7-9,-,-,TRBJ1-4,CASSSFSATNEKLFF,TGTGCCAGCAGCTCCTTCAGTGCAACTAATGAAAAACTGTTTTTT
TRBV9,-,-,TRBJ2-1,CASSVGGSGSYNEQFF,TGTGCCAGCAGCGTAGGTGGTAGCGGCTCTTACAATGAGCAGTTCTTC
TRBV6-5,once,-,TRBJ1-2,CASSYSGTPYYGYTF,TGTGCCAGCAGTTACTCGGGGACACCATACTATGGCTACACCTTC
TRBV5-1,-,-,TRBJ1-4,CASSLNQNNEKLFF,TGCGCCAGCAGCTTGAACCAGAATAATGAAAAACTGTTTTTT
TRBV27,-,TRBD1,TRBJ1-4,CASSPRTGKSEKLFF,TGTGCCAGCAGTCCCAGGACAGGGAAGAGTGAAAAACTGTTTTTT
TRBV27,-,TRBD1,TRBJ2-3,CASSPTRDRNTDTQYF,TGTGCCAGCAGTCCAACCCGGGACAGGAACACAGATACGCAGTATTTT
TRBV9,-,-,TRBJ2-3,CASSVEGGSGTDTQYF,TGTGCCAGCAGCGTAGAGGGGGGGTCAGGCACAGATACGCAGTATTTT
TRBV7-9,-,TRBD2,TRBJ2-1,CASSLVPGGSYNEQFF,TGTGCCAGCAGCTTAGTTCCGGGGGGTTCCTACAATGAGCAGTTCTTC
TRBV20-1,-,-,TRBJ2-1,CSARGSEQFF,TGCAGTGCTAGGGGGAGTGAGCAGTTCTTC
TRBV4-1,-,TRBD1,TRBJ2-7,CASSQGVRDRVYKQYF,TGCGCCAGCAGCCAAGGGGTCCGGGACAGAGTCTACAAGCAGTACTTC
TRBV7-2,-,-,TRBJ2-7,CASSERRTNYEQYF,TGTGCCAGCAGCGAACGGAGAACCAACTACGAGCAGTACTTC
TRBV10-1,-,TRBD1,TRBJ1-1,CAPCTVAGTGPTEAFF,TGCGCCCCTTGTACCGTGGCCGGGACAGGGCCCACTGAAGCTTTCTTT
TRBV5-1,-,TRBD1,TRBJ2-1,CASSRDRGSNEQFF,TGCGCCAGCAGCAGGGACAGGGGGAGTAATGAGCAGTTCTTC
TRBV5-1,-,TRBD1,TRBJ2-7,CASSSGTGRDEQYF,TGCGCCAGCAGCTCCGGGACAGGGAGGGACGAGCAGTACTTC
TRBV4-1,-,-,TRBJ2-7,CASSQDLRGYEQYF,TGCGCCAGCAGCCAAGATCTCAGGGGCTACGAGCAGTACTTC
TRBV7-9,-,TRBD1,TRBJ1-3,CASRLTGAGNTIYF,TGTGCCAGCCGCTTAACAGGGGCTGGAAACACCATATATTTT
TRBV28,-,TRBD1,TRBJ2-7,CASSSRQGAIGQYF,TGTGCCAGCAGTTCGCGACAGGGGGCGATTGGGCAGTACTTC
TRBV6-5,-,TRBD2,TRBJ2-1,CASRTSGRNEQFF,TGTGCCAGCAGGACTAGCGGGAGAAATGAGCAGTTCTTC
TRBV7-6,few,-,TRBJ2-7,CASSSVSGSVTYEQYF,TGTGCCAGCAGCTCAGTCTCCGGGTCGGTGACCTACGAGCAGTACTTC
TRBV30,few,TRBD1,TRBJ1-2,CAWSTVRQGQGYGYTF,TGTGCCTGGAGTACCGTCAGACAGGGGCAGGGCTATGGCTACACCTTC
TRBV5-1,few,TRBD2,TRBJ2-4,CASSLGASGVNIQYF,TGCGCCAGCAGCTTGGGGGCTAGCGGGGTAAACATTCAGTACTTC
TRBV5-1,few,-,TRBJ2-3,CASRRWTVGTDTQYF,TGCGCCAGCAGGAGGTGGACAGTGGGCACAGATACGCAGTATTTT
TRBV6-6,-,TRBD1,TRBJ2-5,CASSRHIQGARETQYF,TGTGCCAGCAGTCGCCATATACAGGGGGCGAGGGAGACCCAGTACTTC
TRBV5-1,-,TRBD2,TRBJ2-3,CASSLAPSGSSQYF,TGCGCCAGCAGCTTGGCCCCTAGCGGGAGTTCGCAGTATTTT
TRBV9,once,TRBD2,TRBJ2-7,CASSPPSSSGGTYEQYF,TGTGCCAGCAGCCCTCCTAGTAGTAGCGGGGGGACGTACGAGCAGTACTTC
TRBV5-5,-,TRBD1,TRBJ2-1,CASNSGTGIYNEQFF,TGTGCCAGCAACTCTGGGACAGGAATCTACAATGAGCAGTTCTTC
TRBV27,-,TRBD2,TRBJ2-1,CASSFPSGEQFF,TGTGCCAGCAGTTTCCCTAGCGGTGAGCAGTTCTTC
TRBV2,-,-,TRBJ1-5,CASSWGHYTNQPQHF,TGTGCCAGCAGTTGGGGACACTATACCAATCAGCCCCAGCATTTT
TRBV19,-,TRBD1,TRBJ1-5,CASSMPPGQGLQPQHF,TGTGCCAGTAGTATGCCTCCGGGACAGGGCCTCCAGCCCCAGCATTTT
TRBV11-2,-,TRBD1,TRBJ2-7,CASSYPGAGGDEQYF,TGTGCCAGCAGCTACCCCGGGGCAGGGGGCGACGAGCAGTACTTC
TRBV9,-,-,TRBJ2-5,CASNPRGVGETQYF,TGTGCCAGCAACCCCAGGGGAGTCGGGGAGACCCAGTACTTC
TRBV6-5,-,-,TRBJ2-2,CASSRFATNTGELFF,TGTGCCAGCAGCCGATTCGCGACGAACACCGGGGAGCTGTTTTTT
TRBV4-1,-,-,TRBJ2-5,CASSQDSLYQETQYF,TGCGCCAGCAGCCAAGACTCGTTGTACCAAGAGACCCAGTACTTC
TRBV27,-,TRBD2,TRBJ2-2,CASSLRLADITGELFF,TGTGCCAGCAGTTTACGACTAGCGGACATCACCGGGGAGCTGTTTTTT
TRBV7-9,-,TRBD2,TRBJ2-2,CASTPPGGSVDTGELFF,TGTGCCAGCACCCCCCCGGGCGGGAGCGTCGACACCGGGGAGCTGTTTTTT
TRBV7-2,-,-,TRBJ1-2,CASSLVASNYGYTF,TGTGCCAGCAGCTTAGTAGCCAGCAACTATGGCTACACCTTC
TRBV6-5,-,-,TRBJ2-7,CASSYLRGAYEQYF,TGTGCCAGCAGTTACCTCAGGGGGGCCTACGAGCAGTACTTC
TRBV11-2,-,-,TRBJ2-7,CASSLGGDSAYEQYF,TGTGCCAGCAGCTTAGGCGGGGACAGTGCCTACGAGCAGTACTTC
TRBV6-5,-,-,TRBJ2-7,CASSYNGGPYEQYF,TGTGCCAGCAGTTACAACGGAGGACCCTACGAGCAGTACTTC
TRBV5-6,-,TRBD1,TRBJ1-3,CASSFRQGLLDSGNTIYF,TGTGCCAGCAGCTTCCGACAGGGGCTTCTTGACTCTGGAAACACCATATATTTT